What follows describes a single T cell receptor beta chain. This clone's antigen is unknown. Per-base quality was not reported, and no clone a single base away is much larger than it. The sample belongs to a study of blood T cell repertoires in COVID-19 (dated by TCRdb to 2018 to 2020). For context, the study as a whole: Samples covering the acute and convalescent phases of COVID-19 were provided by collaborators in the United States, Italy and Spain. Samples were obtained from the ongoing ImmuneRACE study (first 160 participants) and from about 1,300 subjects provided by 6 global collaborators. Where available, HLA class I and class II types were taken from metadata supplied by the sample provider and were not determined by assay-based typing. The dataset comprised deeply sampled blood TCRbeta repertoires from subjects exposed to, actively infected with, or recovered from COVID-19. The material from the prospective study consisted of cDNA or gDNA derived from T cells, B-cell-depleted T cells, or PBMCs. The repertoires were released in a freely available public database intended as a resource for research on the immune response to SARS-CoV-2. Nearly every sample came with metadata listing a de-identified subject ID, COVID-19 status, age in years and sex.

CDR3 length: 12 amino acids, cysteine to phenylalanine. CDR3 DNA only is kept here, 36 bases in frame from base 1. The germline V gene (reference sequence) yields LNHDA for CDR1 and SQIVND for CDR2. V is clipped by 3 bases and J by 3 bases, and the sequence between their germline boundaries is 6 bases long. Study-level results and caveats: The quantity of clinical and demographic metadata differed by source and by participant and was supplied without curation.

The collaborating institutions used their own protocols to collect whole blood in K2EDTA tubes. For TCRbeta analysis, collaborator samples were shipped as frozen whole blood, as isolated PBMCs, or as DNA extracted from either sample type. TCRbeta CDR3 regions were amplified from genomic DNA using the immunoSEQ Assay, a bias-controlled multiplex PCR. The study's own analysis went as follows. The number of nucleated cells in each sample was estimated from the amplification of reference gene primers within the assay. Sequence reads were collapsed and filtered to measure the absolute abundance of every unique TCRbeta CDR3 rearrangement. Productive Simpson clonality was computed per sample as the square root of Simpson's diversity index over productive rearrangements. The source is immuneACCESS, and TCRdb retained only in-frame sequences with V and J called. Part of the clones is not carried over; for the studies checked, unresolved V genes explain less than half of this, and the remainder is unexplained. For V, J and clone size, that table is used; D and trimming come from the DNA. In this sample the table shows approximately 140,000 clones, around 88% of which occur a single time. The biggest ten clones account for 25% to 30% of the sample.

The TCR was taken from a human donor in a cohort sampled during active COVID-19. The rearrangement joined TRBV19 to TRBJ2-7; too little of a D gene remains to name it. The sequencing input was peripheral blood. At the DNA level, the sequence is TGTGCCAGTAGTATTGGCAGCTACGAGCAGTACTTC. It translates to CASSIGSYEQYF.